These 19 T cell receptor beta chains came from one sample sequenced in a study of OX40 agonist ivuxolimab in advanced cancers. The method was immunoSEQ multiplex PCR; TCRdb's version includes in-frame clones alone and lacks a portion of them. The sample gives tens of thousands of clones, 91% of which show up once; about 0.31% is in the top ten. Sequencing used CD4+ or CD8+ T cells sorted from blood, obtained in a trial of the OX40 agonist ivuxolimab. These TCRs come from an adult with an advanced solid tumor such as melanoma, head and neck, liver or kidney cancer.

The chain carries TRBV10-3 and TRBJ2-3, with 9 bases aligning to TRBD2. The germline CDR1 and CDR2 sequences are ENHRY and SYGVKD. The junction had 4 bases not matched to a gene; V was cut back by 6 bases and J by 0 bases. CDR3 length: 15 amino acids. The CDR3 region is CAIRGREGSTDTQYF. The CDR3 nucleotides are TGTGCCATCAGGGGGCGGGAGGGAAGCACAGATACGCAGTATTTT.

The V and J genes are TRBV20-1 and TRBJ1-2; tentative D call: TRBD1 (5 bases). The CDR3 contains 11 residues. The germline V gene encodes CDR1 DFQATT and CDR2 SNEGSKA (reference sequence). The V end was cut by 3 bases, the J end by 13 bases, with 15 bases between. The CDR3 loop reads CSASAGASATF. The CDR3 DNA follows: TGCAGTGCTAGTGCCGGGGCTTCGGCCACCTTC.

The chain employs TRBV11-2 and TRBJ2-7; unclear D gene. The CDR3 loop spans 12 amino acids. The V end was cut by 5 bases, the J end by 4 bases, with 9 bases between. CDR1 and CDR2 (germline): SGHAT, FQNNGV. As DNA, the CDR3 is TGTGCCAGCAGCGCCGGTAGGTACGAGCAGTACTTC. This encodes CASSAGRYEQYF.

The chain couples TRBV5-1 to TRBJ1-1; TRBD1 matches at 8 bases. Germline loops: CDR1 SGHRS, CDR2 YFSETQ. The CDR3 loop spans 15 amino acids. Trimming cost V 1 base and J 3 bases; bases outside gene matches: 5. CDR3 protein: CASSLTPGQDTEAFF. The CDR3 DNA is TGCGCCAGCAGCTTGACTCCGGGACAGGACACTGAAGCTTTCTTT.

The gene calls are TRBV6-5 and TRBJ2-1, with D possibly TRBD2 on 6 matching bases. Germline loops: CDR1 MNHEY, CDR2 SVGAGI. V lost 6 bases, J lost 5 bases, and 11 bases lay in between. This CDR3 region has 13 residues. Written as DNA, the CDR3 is TGTGCCAGCAGCATACGGAGGGACAATGAGCAGTTCTTC. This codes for CASSIRRDNEQFF.

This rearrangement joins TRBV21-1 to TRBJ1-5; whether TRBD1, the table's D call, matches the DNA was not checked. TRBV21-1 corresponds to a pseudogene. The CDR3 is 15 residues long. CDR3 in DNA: TGTGCCAGCAGCTTACCGGGACAGGGCAATCAGCCCCAGCATTTT. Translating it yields CASSLPGQGNQPQHF.

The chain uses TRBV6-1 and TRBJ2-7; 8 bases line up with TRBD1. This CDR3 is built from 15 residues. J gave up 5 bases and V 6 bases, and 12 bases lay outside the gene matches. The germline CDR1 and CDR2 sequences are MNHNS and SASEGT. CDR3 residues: CASRATGTGSDEQYF. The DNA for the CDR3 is TGTGCCAGCAGGGCAACCGGGACAGGATCAGACGAGCAGTACTTC.

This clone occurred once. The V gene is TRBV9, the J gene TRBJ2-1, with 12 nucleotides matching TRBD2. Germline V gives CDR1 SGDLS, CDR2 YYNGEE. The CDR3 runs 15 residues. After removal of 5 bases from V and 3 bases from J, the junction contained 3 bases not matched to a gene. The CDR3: CASSSSGRDYNEQFF. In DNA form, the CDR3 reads TGTGCCAGCAGTTCTAGCGGGAGGGACTACAATGAGCAGTTCTTC.

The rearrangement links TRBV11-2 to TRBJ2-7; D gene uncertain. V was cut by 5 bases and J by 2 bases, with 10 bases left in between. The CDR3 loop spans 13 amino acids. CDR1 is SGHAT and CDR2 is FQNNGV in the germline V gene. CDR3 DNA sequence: TGTGCCAGCAGCACGGACGTCCCCTACGAGCAGTACTTC. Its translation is CASSTDVPYEQYF.

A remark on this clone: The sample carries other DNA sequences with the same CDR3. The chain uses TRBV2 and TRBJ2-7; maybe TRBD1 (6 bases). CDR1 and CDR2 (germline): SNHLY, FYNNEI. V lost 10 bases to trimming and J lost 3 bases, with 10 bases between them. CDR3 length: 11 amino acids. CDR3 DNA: TGTGCCACTTCGGACAGCTACGAGCAGTACTTC. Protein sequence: CATSDSYEQYF. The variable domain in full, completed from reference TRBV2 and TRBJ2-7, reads EPEVTQTPSHQVTQMGQEVILRCVPISNHLYFYWYRQILGQKVEFLVSFYNNEISEKSEIFDDQFSVERPDGSNFTLKIRSTKLEDSAMYFCATSDSYEQYFGPGTRLTVT.

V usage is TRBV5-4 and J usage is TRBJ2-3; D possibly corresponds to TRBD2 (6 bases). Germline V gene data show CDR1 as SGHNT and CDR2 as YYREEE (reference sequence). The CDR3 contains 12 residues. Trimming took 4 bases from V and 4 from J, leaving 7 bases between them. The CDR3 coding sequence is TGTGCCAGCAGCCGGAGGGCAGATACGCAGTATTTT. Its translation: CASSRRADTQYF.

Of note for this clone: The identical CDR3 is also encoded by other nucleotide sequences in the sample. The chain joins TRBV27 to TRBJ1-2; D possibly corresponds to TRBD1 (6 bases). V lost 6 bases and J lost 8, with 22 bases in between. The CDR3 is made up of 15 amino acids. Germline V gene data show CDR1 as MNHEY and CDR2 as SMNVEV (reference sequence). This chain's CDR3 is CASSDSYGGAKGYTF. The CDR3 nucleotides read TGTGCCAGCAGCGACAGTTACGGGGGGGCGAAGGGCTACACCTTC.

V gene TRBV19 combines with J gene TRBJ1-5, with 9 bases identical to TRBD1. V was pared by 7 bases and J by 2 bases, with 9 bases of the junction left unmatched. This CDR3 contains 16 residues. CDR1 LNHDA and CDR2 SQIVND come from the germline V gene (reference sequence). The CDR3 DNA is TGTGCCAGTACACCCTACCGGGACAGGGGCAATCAGCCCCAGCATTTT. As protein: CASTPYRDRGNQPQHF.

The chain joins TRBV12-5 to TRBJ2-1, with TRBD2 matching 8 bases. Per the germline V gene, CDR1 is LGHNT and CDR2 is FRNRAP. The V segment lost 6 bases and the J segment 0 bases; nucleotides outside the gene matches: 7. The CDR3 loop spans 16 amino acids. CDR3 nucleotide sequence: TGTGCTAGTGGAAGCCCTAGCGGGTTCTCCTACAATGAGCAGTTCTTC. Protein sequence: CASGSPSGFSYNEQFF.

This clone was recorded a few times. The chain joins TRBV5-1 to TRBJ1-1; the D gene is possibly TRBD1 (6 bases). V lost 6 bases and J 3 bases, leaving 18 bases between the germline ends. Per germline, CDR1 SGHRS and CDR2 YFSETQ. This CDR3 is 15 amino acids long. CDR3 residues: CASTTTGGTDTEAFF. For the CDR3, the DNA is TGCGCCAGCACGACAACGGGGGGCACGGACACTGAAGCTTTCTTT. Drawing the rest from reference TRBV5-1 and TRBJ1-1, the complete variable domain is KAGVTQTPRYLIKTRGQQVTLSCSPISGHRSVSWYQQTPGQGLQFLFEYFSETQRNKGNFPGRFSGRQFSNSRSEMNVSTLELGDSALYLCASTTTGGTDTEAFFGQGTRLTVV.

The CDR3 coding sequence is TGTGCCAGCAGCGGAGACAGGGGTGACACTGAAGCTTTCTTT. Protein product: CASSGDRGDTEAFF. The chain joins TRBV5-4 to TRBJ1-1, with 8 positions matching TRBD1. The germline gives CDR1 SGHNT, CDR2 YYREEE (reference sequence). CDR3 length: 14 residues. V gave up 4 bases and J gave up 3 bases; unmatched junction bases: 5. The full variable domain, completed using reference TRBV5-4 and TRBJ1-1, is ETGVTQSPTHLIKTRGQQVTLRCSSQSGHNTVSWYQQALGQGPQFIFQYYREEENGRGNFPPRFSGLQFPNYSSELNVNALELDDSALYLCASSGDRGDTEAFFGQGTRLTVV.

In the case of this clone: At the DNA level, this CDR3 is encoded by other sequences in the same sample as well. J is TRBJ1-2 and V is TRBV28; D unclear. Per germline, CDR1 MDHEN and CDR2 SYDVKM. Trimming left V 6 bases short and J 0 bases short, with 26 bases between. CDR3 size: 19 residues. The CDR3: CASSFTVSDKIRANYGYTF. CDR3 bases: TGTGCCAGCAGCTTCACCGTTTCCGACAAGATAAGGGCTAACTATGGCTACACCTTC.

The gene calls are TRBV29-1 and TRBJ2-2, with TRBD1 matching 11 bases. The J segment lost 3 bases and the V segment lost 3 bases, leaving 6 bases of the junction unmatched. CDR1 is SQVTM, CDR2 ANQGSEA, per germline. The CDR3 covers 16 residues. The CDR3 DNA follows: TGCAGCGTTGAGCTCTGGACAGGGGGCCACACCGGGGAGCTGTTTTTT. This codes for CSVELWTGGHTGELFF.

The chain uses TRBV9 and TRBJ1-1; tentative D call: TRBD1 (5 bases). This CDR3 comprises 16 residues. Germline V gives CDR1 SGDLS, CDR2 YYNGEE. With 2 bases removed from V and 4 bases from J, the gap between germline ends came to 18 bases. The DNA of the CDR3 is TGTGCCAGCAGCGTTGGGACTGGGGTTTCCGGCACTGAAGCTTTCTTT. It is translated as CASSVGTGVSGTEAFF.